This T cell receptor (beta chain) came from a study of blood T cell repertoires in COVID-19. Study-level background: T cells, B-cell-depleted T cells, or PBMCs provided the cDNA or gDNA that served as material.

This clone came up a few times. Generated by immunoSEQ multiplex PCR, the TCRdb table keeps only in-frame clones and is missing some. The sample contains just over 80,000 clones, about 76% of which appear only once. V dropped 11 bases and J dropped 1; count of bases not matched to a gene: 7. This CDR3 is built from 14 residues. CDR1 is SGHAT, CDR2 FQDESV, per germline (reference sequence). Sequencing was performed on peripheral blood. The rearrangement uses TRBV11-1 and TRBJ2-1, with 8 bases that match TRBD2. The TCR was taken from a woman aged 80 or over with active or convalescent COVID-19. The CDR3 sequence is CASYGRGSYNEQFF. CDR3 sequence (DNA): TGTGCCTCATACGGGAGGGGTTCCTACAATGAGCAGTTCTTC.